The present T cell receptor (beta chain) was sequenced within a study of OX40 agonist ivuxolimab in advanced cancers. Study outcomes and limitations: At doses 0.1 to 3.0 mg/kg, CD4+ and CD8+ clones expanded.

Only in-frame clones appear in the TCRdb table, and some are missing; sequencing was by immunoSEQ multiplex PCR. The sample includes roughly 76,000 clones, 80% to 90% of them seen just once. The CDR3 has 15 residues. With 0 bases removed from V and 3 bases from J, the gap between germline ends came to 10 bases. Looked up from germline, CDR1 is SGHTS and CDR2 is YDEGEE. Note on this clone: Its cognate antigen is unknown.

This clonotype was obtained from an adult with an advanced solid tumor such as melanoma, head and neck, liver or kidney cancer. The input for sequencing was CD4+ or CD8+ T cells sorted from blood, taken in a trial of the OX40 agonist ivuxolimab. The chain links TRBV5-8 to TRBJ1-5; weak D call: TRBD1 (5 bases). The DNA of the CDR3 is TGTGCCAGCAGCTTGGGGACAATTCTCAATCAGCCCCAGCATTTT. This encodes CASSLGTILNQPQHF.